The 18 T cell receptor beta chains below come from one sample, sequenced in a study of T cells in women clearing cervical HPV infection. The assay was immunoSEQ multiplex PCR, and TCRdb's table has in-frame clones only and misses some. This sample contains approximately 34,000 clones. Input material: blood buffy coat. These receptor sequences come from a woman between 18 and 70 years old with a cervical HPV16 infection that either progressed to CIN3+ or cleared (not recorded which).

A note on this clone: The read terminates 3 residues before the CDR3 end, so the remaining end is supplied by the germline J gene. This sequence joins TRBV20-1 and TRBJ2-7; 7 bases are shared with TRBD1. The CDR3 sequence is 13 residues long. With V trimmed by 5 bases and J by 0 bases, 4 bases remained unmatched. Germline values: CDR1 DFQATT, CDR2 SNEGSKA (reference sequence). CDR3 sequence reads: CSALTGSSYEQYF. The DNA read from the CDR3 is TGCAGTGCTTTGACAGGGAGCTCCTACGAG.

Notes on this clone: The read terminates 3 residues ahead of where the CDR3 ends, so the germline J gene completes it. The chain joins TRBV30 to TRBJ1-4; unclear D gene. This CDR3 is 12 amino acids long. The germline CDR1 and CDR2 sequences are GTSNPN and SVGIG (reference sequence). CDR3 sequence reads: CAWNMAGSPLFF. Incomplete CDR3 DNA: TGTGCCTGGAATATGGCGGGTTCACCA.

To note about this clone: The CDR3 end lies 3 residues beyond the end of the read and is filled in from the germline J gene. The chain joins TRBV30 to TRBJ1-5; 8 nucleotides agree with TRBD1. The germline V gene has CDR1 GTSNPN and CDR2 SVGIG (reference sequence). The CDR3 spans 15 residues. V lost 0 bases to trimming and J lost 2 bases; unmatched junction nucleotides: 3. The DNA read from the CDR3 is TGTGCCTGGAGTGTACAGGGACAGGGCAATCAGCCC. This gives the protein CAWSVQGQGNQP. The complete CDR3 protein is CAWSVQGQGNQPQHF.

As to this clone: The DNA ends 3 residues before the CDR3 does, and the rest of the CDR3 is filled in from the germline J gene. This chain uses TRBV30 with TRBJ2-1, with 11 bases aligning to TRBD2. Germline-derived CDR1 and CDR2 are GTSNPN and SVGIG (reference sequence). The CDR3 is made up of 15 amino acids. The ends lost 2 bases at V and 3 bases at J; junction bases unmatched: 3. The covered CDR3 bases are TGTGCCTGGAGTAAGACTAGCGGGATCTACAATGAG. Amino acids: CAWSKTSGIYNE. Given in full, the CDR3 is CAWSKTSGIYNEQFF.

With respect to this clone: The observed sequence ends 3 residues before the CDR3 terminus, with the missing tail filled in from the germline J gene. V gene TRBV7-6 combines with J gene TRBJ1-4, with 7 bases that match TRBD1. Germline V gene sequence: CDR1 SGHVS, CDR2 FNYEAQ. CDR3 length equals 15 residues. The J segment lost 7 bases and the V segment lost 5 bases, leaving 10 bases of the junction unmatched. This CDR3 reads CASSADRAIGEKLFF. The CDR3 DNA, read in part, is TGTGCCAGCAGCGCAGACAGGGCGATCGGTGAAAAA.

As regards this clone: The CDR3 goes on 3 residues after the read ends, and that part is filled in from the germline J gene. The rearrangement uses TRBV10-3 and TRBJ1-1; perhaps TRBD1 as D (6 bases). Germline V CDR1 and CDR2: ENHRY, SYGVKD. The V gene lost 7 bases and the J gene lost 3 bases, with 21 bases spanning the gap. The CDR3 has 16 amino acids. CDR3 residues: CAIKERAGDTDTEAFF. Incomplete CDR3 DNA: TGTGCCATCAAAGAAAGGGCAGGGGACACGGACACTGAA.

Details on this clone: Read data end 3 residues before the CDR3 end; the end is taken from the germline J gene. Other DNA sequences in this specimen translate into the identical CDR3. The gene calls are TRBV20-1 and TRBJ2-5; 11 bases map to TRBD2. The CDR3 covers 14 residues. J gave up 3 bases and V 4 bases, and 4 bases lay outside the gene matches. Germline CDR1 and CDR2: DFQATT and SNEGSKA (reference sequence). The covered CDR3 bases are TGCAGTGCTAATGGGGGACTAGCGGAAGAGACC. This encodes CSANGGLAEET. The full CDR3 is CSANGGLAEETQYF.

As regards this clone: An end of the junction differs from the germline gene, which may be a read error. Other DNA sequences in the sample encode the same CDR3. CDR3: CASSEARGGNTIYF. The sequenced part of the CDR3 DNA is TGTGCCAGCAGTGAAGCCAGGGGTGGAAACACG. V gene TRBV6-1 combines with J gene TRBJ1-3; a weak D match, TRBD1 (6 bases). The read stops 3 residues short of the end of the CDR3; the missing end is completed from the germline J gene. Per germline, CDR1 MNHNS and CDR2 SASEGT. The CDR3 totals 14 residues.

A word on this clone: The read ends 3 residues before the CDR3 terminus; that terminus is restored from the germline J gene. V usage is TRBV13 and J usage is TRBJ1-5, with a tentative D call TRBD1 (6 bases). CDR1 is PRHDT, CDR2 FYEKMQ, per germline (reference sequence). The germline V and J ends were trimmed by 0 bases and 4 bases, with 7 bases remaining between them. The CDR3 length is 14 residues. CDR3 DNA, as far as it was read: TGTGCCAGCAGCTTAGGGACAGGTAATCAGCCC. The encoded protein is CASSLGTGNQP. The whole CDR3 region reads CASSLGTGNQPQHF.

Remarks on this clone: The read terminates 3 residues before the CDR3 end, so the remaining end is supplied by the germline J gene. This chain joins TRBV5-1 and TRBJ2-5; TRBD2 might be the D (5 bases). Trimming shortened V by 4 bases and J by 4 bases, and 14 bases separated the two germline ends. CDR3 length: 14 amino acids. Germline V lookup: CDR1 SGHRS, CDR2 YFSETQ. CDR3: CASSTSSGSETQYF. The sequenced part of the CDR3 DNA is TGCGCCAGCAGCACTTCTTCGGGGTCAGAGACC. The full variable domain, completed using reference TRBV5-1 and TRBJ2-5, is KAGVTQTPRYLIKTRGQQVTLSCSPISGHRSVSWYQQTPGQGLQFLFEYFSETQRNKGNFPGRFSGRQFSNSRSEMNVSTLELGDSALYLCASSTSSGSETQYFGPGTRLLVL.

About this clone itself: The read comes to an end 3 residues before the CDR3 does, leaving the germline J gene to fill in the end. The rearrangement uses TRBV20-1 and TRBJ2-3; 11 positions match TRBD2. The CDR3 has 16 residues. The germline CDR1 and CDR2 sequences are DFQATT and SNEGSKA (reference sequence). V trimming: 3 bases; J trimming: 1 base; junction bases outside the gene matches: 6. The sequenced part of the CDR3 DNA is TGCAGTGCTAGCCTGACTAGCGGGGATGGCACAGATACG. This encodes CSASLTSGDGTDT. The whole CDR3 sequence reads CSASLTSGDGTDTQYF.

To note about this clone: The CDR3 end is not reached by the read, which stops 3 residues before it; the germline J gene fills it in. The chain couples TRBV7-9 to TRBJ1-1, with unresolved D. Trimming took 5 bases from V and 4 from J, leaving 8 bases between them. Per the germline V gene, CDR1 is SEHNR and CDR2 is FQNEAQ (reference sequence). The CDR3 runs to 12 residues. The CDR3 is CASSPPFTEAFF. The DNA read from the CDR3 is TGTGCCAGCAGCCCCCCGTTCACTGAA.

As for this clone: The sequenced fragment ends 3 residues before the CDR3 boundary, so the rest is inferred from the germline J gene. The chain links TRBV2 to TRBJ2-3; 7 bases align to TRBD1. This CDR3 region has 14 residues. The ends lost 8 bases at V and 1 base at J; junction bases unmatched: 6. Germline V gene data show CDR1 as SNHLY and CDR2 as FYNNEI. CDR3 DNA, as far as it was read: TGTGCCAGCCTCCGGGACAGCGGCACAGATACG. It codes for CASLRDSGTDT. The whole CDR3 sequence reads CASLRDSGTDTQYF.

As for this clone: The read finishes 3 residues shy of the CDR3 end, and the germline J gene is used to complete it. This rearrangement joins TRBV2 to TRBJ2-1; 8 bases map to TRBD1. After removal of 1 base from V and 8 bases from J, the junction contained 4 bases not matched to a gene. Per the germline V gene, CDR1 is SNHLY and CDR2 is FYNNEI. The length of the CDR3 is 14 residues. The CDR3 reads CASSEGQGRHEQFF. CDR3 DNA (partial): TGTGCCAGCAGTGAAGGACAGGGGAGGCATGAG.

About this clone itself: The DNA ends 3 residues before the CDR3 does, and the rest of the CDR3 is filled in from the germline J gene. The rearrangement uses TRBV10-2 and TRBJ2-4; TRBD1 might be the D (6 bases). Germline V gene lookup returns CDR1 WSHSY and CDR2 SAAADI. The CDR3 has 15 residues. Here the CDR3 reads CASSESGRGLIGQYF. Partial CDR3 DNA: TGCGCCAGCAGTGAAAGTGGCAGGGGCCTTATCGGT.

As regards this clone: The CDR3 end falls 3 residues outside the read, so it is completed with the germline J gene. V is TRBV5-1 and J is TRBJ2-1; tentative D call: TRBD2 (6 bases). The V gene's germline CDR1 is SGHRS and CDR2 YFSETQ. This CDR3 spans 15 amino acids. The ends were cut back, 7 bases at V and 0 bases at J, with 14 bases in the middle. The CDR3 loop reads CASLPGLDSYNEQFF. CDR3 DNA (partial): TGCGCCAGCCTACCGGGACTGGACTCCTACAATGAG.

As regards this clone: The read stops 3 residues short of the end of the CDR3; the missing end is completed from the germline J gene. The chain carries TRBV13 and TRBJ1-1; no reliable D call. Between the trimmed V and J ends, which lost 0 bases and 3 bases, there was a span of 8 bases. This CDR3 is 14 amino acids long. Germline V CDR1 and CDR2: PRHDT, FYEKMQ (reference sequence). The CDR3 DNA, read in part, is TGTGCCAGCAGCTTAGGTACAGCTCACACTGAA. Residues: CASSLGTAHTE. The whole CDR3 sequence reads CASSLGTAHTEAFF.

Comments on this clone: Coverage ceases 3 residues before the CDR3 finishes, and the germline J gene fills in the end. V gene TRBV5-6 combines with J gene TRBJ2-5, with TRBD2 matching over 8 bases. The CDR3 length is 15 residues. Per germline, CDR1 SGHDT and CDR2 YYEEEE. Germline trimming cut 4 bases from V and 2 bases from J; bases unmatched to any gene: 7. Incomplete CDR3 DNA: TGTGCCAGCAGCCAAGGACTAGCAGCTCAAGAGACC. Translation: CASSQGLAAQET. In full, the CDR3 is CASSQGLAAQETQYF.